This T cell receptor beta chain was captured by sequencing in a study of blood T cell repertoires in COVID-19 (dated by TCRdb to 2018 to 2020). Concerning the study at large: Samples from collaborators originated in the United States, Italy and Spain and spanned both the acute and convalescent phases of COVID-19. A freely available public database, intended as a resource for researchers studying the immune response to SARS-CoV-2, is where the repertoires were released. The dataset comprised deeply sampled blood TCRbeta repertoires from subjects exposed to, actively infected with, or recovered from COVID-19. Where available, HLA class I and class II types were taken from metadata supplied by the sample provider and were not determined by assay-based typing. Sample metadata almost always included a de-identified subject ID, COVID-19 status, age in years and sex. The samples were drawn from the first 160 participants of the ongoing ImmuneRACE study and from roughly 1,300 subjects provided by 6 global collaborators. The material from the prospective study consisted of cDNA or gDNA derived from T cells, B-cell-depleted T cells, or PBMCs.

The immunoSEQ Assay, a bias-controlled multiplex PCR, was used to amplify TCRbeta CDR3 regions from genomic DNA. The authors' pipeline ran thus. Within the assay, amplification of reference gene primers was used to estimate how many nucleated cells each sample contained. To quantify the absolute abundance of each unique TCRbeta CDR3 rearrangement, sequence reads were collapsed and filtered. Productive Simpson clonality was computed per sample as the square root of Simpson's diversity index over productive rearrangements. TCRdb holds this immuneACCESS table with in-frame rearrangements only. Some clones are missing; in checked studies, unresolved V genes explain under half, and the rest has no known cause. V and J calls and clone size are copied from that table; D and trimming were computed from the DNA. For this sample there are roughly 41,000 clones; around 89% appear just once. About 4.6% of the sample rests with the top ten.

Whole blood was collected in K2EDTA tubes by collaborating institutions according to the institutions' own protocols. For TCRbeta analysis, collaborator samples were shipped as frozen whole blood, as isolated PBMCs, or as DNA extracted from either sample type. Trimming at the junction amounts to 3 bases on V and 1 base on J, and the germline ends lie 11 bases apart. The CDR3 sequence holds 16 residues, the cysteine and phenylalanine included. CDR3 DNA is the only sequence kept; it has 48 bases, read in frame from the first base. Via the germline V gene, CDR1 is KGHDR and CDR2 SFDVKD. The research as a whole found: The quantity of clinical and demographic metadata differed by source and by participant and was supplied without curation.

This clone was seen a few times. This clone's antigen is unknown. No quality values exist for individual bases; no much larger clone is one base distant. This receptor was taken from a human donor in a cohort sampled during active COVID-19. The chain employs TRBV24-1 and TRBJ2-2; a tentative D call is TRBD1 (6 bases match). What was sequenced was peripheral blood. The DNA reads TGTGCCACCAGTGATAGGCAACAGGGGAACACCGGGGAGCTGTTTTTT. This encodes CATSDRQQGNTGELFF.